This TCR beta chain was sequenced for a study of identical twins' blood T cells. The V segment lost 10 bases and the J segment 4 bases; nucleotides outside the gene matches: 12. This CDR3 has 15 amino acids. Germline CDR1 and CDR2: MNHEY and SVGAGI. TCRdb passed the 5' RACE reads through MiXCR, listing each CDR3 protein once. The data show 350,000 to 450,000 distinct CDR3 sequences, over 25% seen once. Specimen: PBMCs. V is TRBV6-5 and J is TRBJ2-2; 7 nucleotides line up with TRBD1. This receptor was identified in a woman between 18 and 50 years old in good health. In DNA form, the CDR3 reads TGTGCCACCTCACGACAGGGTTTGAGCACCGGGGAGCTGTTTTTT. It yields the protein CATSRQGLSTGELFF.